This T cell receptor (beta chain) was recovered during a study of T cells in Graves' hyperthyroidism and ophthalmopathy. Study-level findings and limits: Before onset, ophthalmopathy was predicted by the model a median roughly 6.4 months earlier.

The investigators amplified TCR beta CDR3 regions from RNA transcripts. Using the HTBI primer set, a first-round RT-PCR was run on the TCR CDR3. TCRdb re-analysed the multiplex PCR reads in MiXCR, keeping a single row per CDR3 protein. The profile covers 300,000 to 450,000 distinct CDR3 sequences, with roughly 18% appearing a single time and about 14% taken by the ten largest. This clonotype turned up a few times. The antigen is undetermined. V lost 7 bases and J lost 6, with 13 bases in between. Germline values: CDR1 MDHEN, CDR2 SYDVKM. The CDR3 runs 13 residues. The cohort's ophthalmopathy patients, a group with duration under 3 months, had a Clinical Activity Score of at least 3 and a NOSPECS grade of at least 4. Exclusion of a patient resulted from uncontrolled infection, other autoimmune disease, pregnancy or lactation. The diagnostic basis comprised clinical symptoms, serum thyroxine and TRAb, thyroid ultrasound and orbital computed tomography.

Sample: blood. This clonotype was obtained from a woman between 35 and 50 years old with Graves' ophthalmopathy. V and J are TRBV28 and TRBJ1-5; D gene unclear. CDR3 in amino acids: CASTEPPFQPQHF. In DNA, the CDR3 is TGTGCCAGCACCGAACCCCCTTTTCAGCCCCAGCATTTT.